This T cell receptor beta chain came from a study of T cell responses to AZD1222 COVID-19 vaccine. CDR1 SGHVS and CDR2 FQNEAQ come from the germline V gene. This CDR3 contains 15 residues. V was pared by 5 bases and J by 7 bases, with 11 bases of the junction left unmatched. Data came from immunoSEQ multiplex PCR; TCRdb stores just in-frame clones and leaves some out. In the table there are about 140,000 clones, over 85% of which are singletons. This sequence joins TRBV7-8 and TRBJ1-5, with 7 positions matching TRBD1. This sample comprised peripheral blood, obtained on day 0 of AZD1222 vaccination. The source of this sequence is an adult in good health. CDR3 DNA: TGTGCCAGCAGCCCTCTCGAGGAGGGGGCGCAGCCCCAGCATTTT. Its protein is CASSPLEEGAQPQHF. Full variable domain (rest looked up from reference TRBV7-8 and TRBJ1-5): GAGVSQSPRYKVAKRGQDVALRCDPISGHVSLFWYQQALGQGPEFLTYFQNEAQLDKSGLPSDRFFAERPEGSVSTLKIQRTQQEDSAVYLCASSPLEEGAQPQHFGDGTRLSIL.